A selection of T cell receptor beta chains follows, all from one sample in a study of regulatory T cells in long-lasting Graves disease. From the multiplex PCR reads, TCRdb called clonotypes with MiXCR, one entry per CDR3 protein. The sample records 400,000 to 500,000 distinct CDR3 sequences, about 20% being singletons. The sample in question was peripheral blood mononuclear cells (PBMCs), obtained when the disease was refractory, from a patient treated with antithyroid drugs. All receptors come from a female donor with Graves disease. Each CDR3 is given with its conserved first and last residue. Each record gives: J gene, D gene, V gene, clone size, CDR3 length, CDR3 DNA, CDR3 protein. D genes are given only for firm matches. Expanded clones get a size class; other rows say once, few or many, or leave the size out.

J: TRBJ2-5
D: -
V: TRBV6-1
size: few
length: 12
DNA: TGTGCCAGCAGGGGACCTCCGCCAATGGGGTACTTC
CDR3: CASRGPPPMGYF

J: TRBJ2-5
D: -
V: TRBV29-1
size: many
length: 15
DNA: TGCAGCGTTTTTCCAGGGGACCTCGCCCAAGAGACCCAGTACTTC
CDR3: CSVFPGDLAQETQYF

J: TRBJ2-3
D: TRBD2
V: TRBV12-3/TRBV12-4
size: -
length: 15
DNA: TGTGCCAGCAGTTACTGGAGCGGGAGCGGCAATACGCAGTATTTT
CDR3: CASSYWSGSGNTQYF

J: TRBJ1-5
D: -
V: TRBV12-3/TRBV12-4
size: many
length: 14
DNA: TGTGCCAGCAGTTTTGAAGGTTACAATCAGCCCCAGCATTTT
CDR3: CASSFEGYNQPQHF

J: TRBJ1-1
D: -
V: TRBV20-1
size: -
length: 13
DNA: TGCAGTGCTAGGAGGGAGTGGGGCACTGAAGCTTTCTTT
CDR3: CSARREWGTEAFF

J: TRBJ1-4
D: -
V: TRBV7-9
size: few
length: 13
DNA: TGTGCCAGCAGCTTATCAGGGCGAGAAAAACTGTTTTTT
CDR3: CASSLSGREKLFF

J: TRBJ2-7
D: -
V: TRBV9
size: -
length: 13
DNA: TGTGCCAGCAGCCCAGGGGGGGGTCGCGAGCAGTACTTC
CDR3: CASSPGGGREQYF

J: TRBJ1-1
D: TRBD1
V: TRBV20-1
size: few
length: 15
DNA: TGCAGTGCTGGGGACAGGTCCCTAATGAACACTGAAGCTTTCTTT
CDR3: CSAGDRSLMNTEAFF

J: TRBJ2-7
D: TRBD2
V: TRBV11-2
size: many
length: 15
DNA: TGTGCCAGCAGCTTAGCGGGACTAGCGGGAGTAGAGCAGTACTTC
CDR3: CASSLAGLAGVEQYF

J: TRBJ2-1
D: TRBD1
V: TRBV11-3
size: -
length: 15
DNA: TGTGCCAGCAGCCCGAGGACAGGGGATGGCGATGAGCAGTTCTTC
CDR3: CASSPRTGDGDEQFF

J: TRBJ1-5
D: -
V: TRBV6-2/TRBV6-3
size: few
length: 18
DNA: TGTGCCAGCAGTTACATCGGATCCAGAGGGGGTAGCAATCAGCCCCAGCATTTT
CDR3: CASSYIGSRGGSNQPQHF

J: TRBJ1-2
D: -
V: TRBV3-1
size: -
length: 16
DNA: TGTGCCAGCAGCCAAGGGGCAGGGCGAGGAGGCTATGGCTACACCTTC
CDR3: CASSQGAGRGGYGYTF

J: TRBJ2-7
D: -
V: TRBV19
size: -
length: 14
DNA: TGTGCCAGTAGCATGGGACCTTACGTAAACGAGCAGTACTTC
CDR3: CASSMGPYVNEQYF

J: TRBJ2-1
D: -
V: TRBV6-2/TRBV6-3
size: -
length: 14
DNA: TGTGCCAGCAGTTACGTCCTGGACCTCAATGAGCAGTTCTTC
CDR3: CASSYVLDLNEQFF

J: TRBJ2-6
D: TRBD2
V: TRBV10-3
size: -
length: 15
DNA: TGTGCCTCGGGACTAGCGGATTCTGGGGCCAACGTCCTGACTTTC
CDR3: CASGLADSGANVLTF

J: TRBJ1-1
D: -
V: TRBV6-5
size: many
length: 14
DNA: TGTGCCAGCAGTTTTGGGCCAACGGGGGCTGAAGCTTTCTTT
CDR3: CASSFGPTGAEAFF